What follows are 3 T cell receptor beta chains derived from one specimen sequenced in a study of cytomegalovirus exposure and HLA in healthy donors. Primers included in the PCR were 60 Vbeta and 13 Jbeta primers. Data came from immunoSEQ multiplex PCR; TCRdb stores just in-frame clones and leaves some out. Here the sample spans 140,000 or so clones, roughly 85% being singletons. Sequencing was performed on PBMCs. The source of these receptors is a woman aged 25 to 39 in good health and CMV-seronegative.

CDR3 sequence (DNA): TGCGCCAGCAGCCAAGGACGTGAGATCCGGGGAGCTGAAGCTTTCTTT. This encodes CASSQGREIRGAEAFF. This rearrangement joins TRBV4-1 to TRBJ1-1, with unresolved D. The CDR3 is 16 amino acids. Germline CDR1 is MGHRA and CDR2 is YSYEKL. Trimming removed 1 base at V and 6 bases at J, with 18 bases between.

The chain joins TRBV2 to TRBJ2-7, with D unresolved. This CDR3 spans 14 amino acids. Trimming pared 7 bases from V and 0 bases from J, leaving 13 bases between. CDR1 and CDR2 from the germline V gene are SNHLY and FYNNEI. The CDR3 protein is CASKADFSSYEQYF. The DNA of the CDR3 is TGTGCCAGCAAGGCAGACTTTTCCTCCTACGAGCAGTACTTC. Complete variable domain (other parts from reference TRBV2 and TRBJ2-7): EPEVTQTPSHQVTQMGQEVILRCVPISNHLYFYWYRQILGQKVEFLVSFYNNEISEKSEIFDDQFSVERPDGSNFTLKIRSTKLEDSAMYFCASKADFSSYEQYFGPGTRLTVT.

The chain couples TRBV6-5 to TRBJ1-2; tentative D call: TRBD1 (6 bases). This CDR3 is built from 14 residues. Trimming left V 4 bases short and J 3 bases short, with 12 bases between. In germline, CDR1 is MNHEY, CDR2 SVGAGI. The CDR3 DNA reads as TGTGCCAGCAGTTCCGGACAGACCTACTATGGCTACACCTTC. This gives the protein CASSSGQTYYGYTF.